This T cell receptor (beta chain) was identified during a study of blood T cell repertoires in COVID-19. About the study: COVID-19 samples, acute and convalescent, were from the United States, Italy and Spain.

Enrollees, about 18 to 90 years old, lived in approximately 25 US areas. Cohort assignment relied on participant-reported clinical history. Clones were read by immunoSEQ multiplex PCR, and TCRdb kept only the in-frame ones, dropping some. This sample has around 290,000 clones, with approximately 86% found just once. The CDR3 has 17 residues. Germline CDR1 SEHNR, CDR2 FQNEAQ (reference sequence). After removal of 5 bases from V and 3 bases from J, the junction contained 12 bases not matched to a gene. This clonotype was sampled from a woman in her twenties or thirties who had recovered from COVID-19. The chain employs TRBV7-9 and TRBJ1-1, with TRBD1 matching over 10 bases. The sequencing sample was made of PBMCs or T cells enriched from blood (not recorded which). The CDR3 loop reads CASSVKKTGTGDTEAFF. In DNA form, the CDR3 reads TGTGCCAGCAGCGTAAAAAAAACCGGGACAGGGGACACTGAAGCTTTCTTT.